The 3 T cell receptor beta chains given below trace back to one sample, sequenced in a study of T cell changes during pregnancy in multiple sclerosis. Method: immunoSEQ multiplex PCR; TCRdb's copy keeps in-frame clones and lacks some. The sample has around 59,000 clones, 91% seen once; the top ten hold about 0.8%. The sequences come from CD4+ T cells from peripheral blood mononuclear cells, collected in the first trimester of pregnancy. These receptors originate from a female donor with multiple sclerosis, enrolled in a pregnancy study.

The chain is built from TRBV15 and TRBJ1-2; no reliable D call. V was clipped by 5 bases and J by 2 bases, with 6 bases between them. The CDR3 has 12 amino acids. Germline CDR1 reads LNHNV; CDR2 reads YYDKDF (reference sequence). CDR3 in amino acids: CATSGANYGYTF. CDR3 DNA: TGTGCCACCAGCGGAGCGAACTATGGCTACACCTTC.

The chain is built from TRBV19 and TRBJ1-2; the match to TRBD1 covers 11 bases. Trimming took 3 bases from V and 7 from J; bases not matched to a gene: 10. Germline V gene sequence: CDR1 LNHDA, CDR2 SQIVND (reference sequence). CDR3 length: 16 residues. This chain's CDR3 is CASSISGQGAESGYTF. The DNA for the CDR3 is TGTGCCAGTAGTATTTCCGGACAGGGGGCGGAAAGTGGCTACACCTTC.

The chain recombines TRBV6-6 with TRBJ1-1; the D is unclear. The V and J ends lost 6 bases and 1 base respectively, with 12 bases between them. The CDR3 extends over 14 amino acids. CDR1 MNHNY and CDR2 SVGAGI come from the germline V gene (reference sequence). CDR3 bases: TGTGCCAGCAGCATACTCTCAGGGAACACTGAAGCTTTCTTT. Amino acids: CASSILSGNTEAFF.